The 8 T cell receptor beta chains presented below share a single source sample, sequenced in a study of cytomegalovirus exposure and HLA in healthy donors. The primer mix had 60 Vbeta and 13 Jbeta primers. Assay used: immunoSEQ multiplex PCR; TCRdb lists only in-frame clones, some missing. The sample holds approximately 160,000 clones; 84% are singletons and the top ten take under 5%. Sequencing was done on a sample of PBMCs. The receptor source for this set is a girl aged 5-17 years in good health and CMV-seropositive.

The rearrangement links TRBV10-1 to TRBJ2-1; no definite D call. Trimming stripped 3 bases from V and 0 bases from J, with 9 bases between. Germline CDR1 and CDR2: WNHNN and SYGVQD (reference sequence). There are 15 residues in the CDR3. In DNA, the CDR3 is TGCGCCAGCAGTGATTTGTATCGCTCCTACAATGAGCAGTTCTTC. Encoded protein: CASSDLYRSYNEQFF.

This clone has only a few counts. V gene TRBV11-1 combines with J gene TRBJ2-7; D ambiguous. Germline V gene data show CDR1 as SGHAT and CDR2 as FQDESV (reference sequence). The V and J ends lost 4 bases and 0 bases respectively, with 4 bases between them. The CDR3 contains 12 residues. This chain's CDR3 is CASSSLSYEQYF. CDR3 sequence (DNA): TGTGCCAGCAGCTCCCTCTCCTACGAGCAGTACTTC. Based on the CDR3 plus reference TRBV11-1 and TRBJ2-7, the full variable domain is EAEVAQSPRYKITEKSQAVAFWCDPISGHATLYWYRQILGQGPELLVQFQDESVVDDSQLPKDRFSAERLKGVDSTLKIQPAELGDSAMYLCASSSLSYEQYFGPGTRLTVT.

The gene calls are TRBV5-5 and TRBJ1-6; D unclear. Trimming left V 4 bases short and J 6 bases short, with 11 bases between. The germline V gene encodes CDR1 SGHKS and CDR2 YYEKEE (reference sequence). There are 14 residues in the CDR3. The CDR3 DNA follows: TGTGCCAGCAGCGGAGTCACAAGTAATTCACCCCTCCACTTT. Residues: CASSGVTSNSPLHF.

The chain recombines TRBV7-6 with TRBJ1-4, with TRBD1 identical over 11 bases. This CDR3 is built from 17 residues. The V and J ends lost 5 bases and 7 bases, in that order; junction bases with no gene match: 12. Germline V gene data show CDR1 as SGHVS and CDR2 as FNYEAQ. The CDR3 loop is CASSPYTSGTGGEKLFF. The DNA for the CDR3 is TGTGCCAGCAGCCCCTATACCTCCGGGACAGGGGGTGAAAAACTGTTTTTT.

The rearrangement uses TRBV4-1 and TRBJ1-1; 7 bases are shared with TRBD1. Germline V gene lookup returns CDR1 MGHRA and CDR2 YSYEKL. CDR3 length: 15 residues. The junction had 5 bases not matched to a gene; V was cut back by 4 bases and J by 0 bases. The CDR3 DNA is TGCGCCAGCAGCCTAACTACAGGGGTGAACACTGAAGCTTTCTTT. Protein sequence: CASSLTTGVNTEAFF.

The chain carries TRBV4-1 and TRBJ2-3, with 7 bases fitting TRBD2. The CDR3 is 14 amino acids. V was clipped by 3 bases and J by 4 bases; unmatched bases: 4. Germline CDR1 reads MGHRA; CDR2 reads YSYEKL. This CDR3 reads CASSQRGLADTQYF. CDR3 nucleotide sequence: TGCGCCAGCAGCCAGCGAGGACTAGCAGATACGCAGTATTTT.

The chain has TRBV2 and TRBJ1-2; 7 bases align to TRBD1. Trimming cost V 7 bases and J 5 bases; bases outside gene matches: 7. The CDR3 loop spans 13 amino acids. The germline V gene encodes CDR1 SNHLY and CDR2 FYNNEI. The CDR3 is CASTLQGLYGYTF. As DNA, the CDR3 is TGTGCCAGCACCCTACAGGGGTTGTATGGCTACACCTTC. Using reference TRBV2 and TRBJ1-2 for the parts outside the CDR3, the full variable domain is EPEVTQTPSHQVTQMGQEVILRCVPISNHLYFYWYRQILGQKVEFLVSFYNNEISEKSEIFDDQFSVERPDGSNFTLKIRSTKLEDSAMYFCASTLQGLYGYTFGSGTRLTVV.

CDR3 nucleotide sequence: TGCGCCAGCAGTAAACAGGGGGGATACGAGCAGTACTTC. This encodes CASSKQGGYEQYF. The rearrangement uses TRBV10-2 and TRBJ2-7, with 8 bases fitting TRBD1. The CDR3 is made up of 13 amino acids. Losses at the gene ends were 5 bases for V and 4 bases for J; bases not matched to a gene: 4. Per germline, CDR1 WSHSY and CDR2 SAAADI.